A single sample is the source of the 11 T cell receptor beta chains below, sequenced in a study of CXCR3-negative and CXCR3-positive naive CD8 T cells. These receptors' targets are unknown. It was by 5' RACE with UMI labels that the TRB cDNA libraries were prepared. TCRdb processed the 5' RACE reads again and assigns one entry to each CDR3 protein, with no DNA. This sample contains some 100,000 distinct CDR3 sequences. General study findings and limits: Hydrophobicity of TRB CDR3s was greater in CXCR3-positive naive cells than in CXCR3-negative naive cells.

The material sequenced was naive CXCR3+ CD8+ T cells from blood. Subset meaning: CD45RO-CCR7+CD27+CD95- naive CD8+ T cells expressing CXCR3 (TNR3+). The origin of the receptors is a human donor in good health. Some clones in this sample may be carry-over from other donors' samples.

The chain carries TRBV5-1 and TRBJ2-2; TCRdb calls TRBD1, which cannot be checked without DNA. Germline V lookup: CDR1 SGHRS, CDR2 YFSETQ. The CDR3 runs 13 residues. CDR3 region: CASSWAGAGELFF.

The rearrangement uses TRBV28 and TRBJ2-6; TCRdb names TRBD1, which stays unverified in the absence of DNA. Germline V gene data show CDR1 as MDHEN and CDR2 as SYDVKM. This CDR3 region has 16 residues. The CDR3 region is CASSGTGPSGANVLTF.

This sequence joins TRBV29-1 and TRBJ2-7; there is no DNA to check the TCRdb D call of TRBD1. Germline CDR1 and CDR2: SQVTM and ANQGSEA. The CDR3 totals 15 residues. CDR3 residues: CSVEFTGANVYEQYF.

This chain connects TRBV6-5 to TRBJ2-1; TCRdb's D call of TRBD2 is untestable without DNA. CDR1 MNHEY and CDR2 SVGAGI come from the germline V gene. The CDR3 is 14 residues long. CDR3 in amino acids: CASSGLAGWNEQFF.

The rearrangement joins TRBV7-3 to TRBJ2-1; TCRdb's D gene call, TRBD2, goes unchecked for lack of DNA. Germline CDR1 is SGHTA and CDR2 is FQGTGA. The CDR3 covers 16 residues. The CDR3 loop reads CASSLMGGGAEIEQFF.

V usage is TRBV28 and J usage is TRBJ2-7; TCRdb gives TRBD2 as the D gene, but with no DNA this cannot be confirmed. CDR1 and CDR2 from the germline V gene are MDHEN and SYDVKM. The CDR3 runs to 13 residues. CDR3 amino acids: CASTGGMGYEQYF.

This chain uses TRBV6-4 with TRBJ2-1; there is no DNA to check the TCRdb D call of TRBD1. The CDR3 runs to 14 residues. From germline, CDR1 is MRHNA and CDR2 SNTAGT. The CDR3 is CASSVSQEYNEQFF.

The rearrangement joins TRBV15 to TRBJ2-3; the TCRdb call, TRBD1, lacks DNA for checking. This CDR3 has 16 amino acids. Germline V gives CDR1 LNHNV, CDR2 YYDKDF (reference sequence). This CDR3 is CATSKRDRGNLDTQYF.

The chain employs TRBV28 and TRBJ1-5; TCRdb indicates TRBD1, and absent DNA this call remains unverified. Germline V lookup: CDR1 MDHEN, CDR2 SYDVKM. CDR3 size: 18 residues. The CDR3 loop is CASSFTGDLKPGNQPQHF.

This chain links TRBV20-1 with TRBJ2-7. Germline lookup yields CDR1 DFQATT and CDR2 SNEGSKA (reference sequence). The CDR3 spans 14 residues. The CDR3 sequence is CSPIILDLTYEQYF.

The chain carries TRBV20-1 and TRBJ1-1. From germline, CDR1 is DFQATT and CDR2 SNEGSKA (reference sequence). The CDR3 is made up of 11 amino acids. Here the CDR3 reads CSARALGEAFF.